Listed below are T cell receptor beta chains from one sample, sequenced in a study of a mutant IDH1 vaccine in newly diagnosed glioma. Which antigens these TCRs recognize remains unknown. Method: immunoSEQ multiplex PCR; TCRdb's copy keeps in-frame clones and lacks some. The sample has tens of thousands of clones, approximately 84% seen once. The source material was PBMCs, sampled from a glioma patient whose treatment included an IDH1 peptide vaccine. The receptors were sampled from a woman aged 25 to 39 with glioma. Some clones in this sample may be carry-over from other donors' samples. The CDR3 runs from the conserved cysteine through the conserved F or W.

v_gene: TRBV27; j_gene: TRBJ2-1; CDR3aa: CASSLGRFNNEQFF
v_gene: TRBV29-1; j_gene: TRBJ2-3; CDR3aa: CSVDWWGRPSTDTQYF
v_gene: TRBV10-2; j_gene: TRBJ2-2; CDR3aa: CASSGGRGRAGELFF
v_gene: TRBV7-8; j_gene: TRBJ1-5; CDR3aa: CASSLEGQPQHF
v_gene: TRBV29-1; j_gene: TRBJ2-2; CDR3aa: CSVARTSPKGGELFF
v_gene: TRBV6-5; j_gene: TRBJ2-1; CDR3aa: CASSYLGQASNEQFF
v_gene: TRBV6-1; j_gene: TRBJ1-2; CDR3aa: CASIHWGYGYTF
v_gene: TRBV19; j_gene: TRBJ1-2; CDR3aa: CASSGQGLDGYTF
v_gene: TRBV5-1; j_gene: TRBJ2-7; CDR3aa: CASSLDPGETYEQYF
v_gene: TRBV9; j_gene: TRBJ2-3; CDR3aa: CASSLAGNTDTQYF
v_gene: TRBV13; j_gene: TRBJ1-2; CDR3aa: CASSLGWGQGAGGYTF
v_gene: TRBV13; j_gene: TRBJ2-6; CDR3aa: CASRVFSGANVLTF
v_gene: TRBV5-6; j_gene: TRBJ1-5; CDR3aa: CASSRQGGNQPQHF
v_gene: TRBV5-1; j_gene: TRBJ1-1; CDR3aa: CASSLGPATEAFF
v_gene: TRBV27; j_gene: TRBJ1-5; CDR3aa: CASSPLGTGGVSQPQHF
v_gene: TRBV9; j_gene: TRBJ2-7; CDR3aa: CASSAGDSSYEQYF
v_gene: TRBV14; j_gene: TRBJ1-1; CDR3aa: CASSHHPGTYEEAEAFF
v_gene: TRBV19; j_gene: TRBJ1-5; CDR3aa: CASSIGGQGRNQPQHF
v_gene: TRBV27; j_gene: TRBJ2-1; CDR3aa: CASSLNIAGVGDEQFF
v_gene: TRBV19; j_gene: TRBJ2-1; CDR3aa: CASSPTGIGNEQFF
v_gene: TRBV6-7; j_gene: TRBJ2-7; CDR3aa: CGVVAGGYEQYF
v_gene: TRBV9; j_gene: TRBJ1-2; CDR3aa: CASSRGNSGYTF
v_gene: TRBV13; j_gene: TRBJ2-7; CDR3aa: CASSSTGSSYEQYF
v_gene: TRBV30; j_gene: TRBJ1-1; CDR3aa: CAWSVEGPRAFF
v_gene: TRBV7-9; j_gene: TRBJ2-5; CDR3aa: CASSLRTDPGYTQYF
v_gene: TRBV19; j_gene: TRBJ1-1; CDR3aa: CASSIGQPNTEAFF
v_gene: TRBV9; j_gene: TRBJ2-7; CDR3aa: CASSVAPSGAYEQYF
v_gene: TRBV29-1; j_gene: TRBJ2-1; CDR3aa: CSVDIQDLNEQFF
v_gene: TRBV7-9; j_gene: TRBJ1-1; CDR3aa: CASSLPQGGTEAFF
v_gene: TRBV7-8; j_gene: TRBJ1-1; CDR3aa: CASSLSPLLGMNTEAFF
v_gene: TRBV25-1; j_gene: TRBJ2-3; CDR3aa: CAAVGQTPGDLTDTQYF
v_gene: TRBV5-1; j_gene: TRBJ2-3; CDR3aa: CASGSGQSSTDTQYF
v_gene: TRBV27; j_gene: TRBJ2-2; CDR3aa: CASSLYSDLTGELFF
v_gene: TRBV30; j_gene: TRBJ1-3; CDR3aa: CAWGTAKITWTGNTIYF
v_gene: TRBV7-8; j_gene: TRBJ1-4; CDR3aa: CASSWTDATNEKLFF
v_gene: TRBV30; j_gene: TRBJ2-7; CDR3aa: CAWEQRDPYEQYF
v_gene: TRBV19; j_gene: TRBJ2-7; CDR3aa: CASSTSGTVNPYEQYF
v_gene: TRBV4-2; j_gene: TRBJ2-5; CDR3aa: CASSQETSGNQETQYF
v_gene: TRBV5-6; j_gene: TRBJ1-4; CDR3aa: CASSLLFQGATNEKLFF
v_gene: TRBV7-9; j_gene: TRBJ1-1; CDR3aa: CASSLDLEGHTEAFF